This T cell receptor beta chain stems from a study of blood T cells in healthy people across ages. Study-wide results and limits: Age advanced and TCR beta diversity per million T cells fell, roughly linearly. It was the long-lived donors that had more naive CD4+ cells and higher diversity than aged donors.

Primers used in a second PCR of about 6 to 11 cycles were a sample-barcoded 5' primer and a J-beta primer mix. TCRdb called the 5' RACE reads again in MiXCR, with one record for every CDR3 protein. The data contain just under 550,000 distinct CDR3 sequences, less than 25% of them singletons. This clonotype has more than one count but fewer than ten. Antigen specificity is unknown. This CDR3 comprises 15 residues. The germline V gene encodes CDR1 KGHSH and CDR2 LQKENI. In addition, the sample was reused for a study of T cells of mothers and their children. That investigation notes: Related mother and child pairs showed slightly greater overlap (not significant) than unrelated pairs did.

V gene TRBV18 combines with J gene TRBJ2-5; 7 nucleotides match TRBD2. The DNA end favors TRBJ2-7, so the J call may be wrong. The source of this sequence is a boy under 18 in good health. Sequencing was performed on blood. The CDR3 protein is CASSPIGAGKYEQYF. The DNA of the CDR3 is TGTGCCAGCTCACCAATCGGAGCGGGAAAATACGAGCAGTACTTC.